These 7 T cell receptor beta chains came from one sample sequenced in a study of T cells in Graves' hyperthyroidism and ophthalmopathy. TCR beta CDR3 sequences were amplified from RNA transcripts. When the TCR CDR3 underwent first-round RT-PCR, the HTBI primer set was used. A single record per CDR3 protein comes from TCRdb applying MiXCR to the multiplex PCR reads. The table includes about 400,000 distinct CDR3 sequences, over 12% detected once. Sample: blood. All receptors derive from a young man with Graves' ophthalmopathy.

This clonotype has ten or more counts. This sequence joins TRBV12-3 or TRBV12-4 and TRBJ2-2, with 7 positions matching TRBD1. The V segment lost 5 bases and the J segment 4 bases; nucleotides outside the gene matches: 4. This CDR3 has 14 amino acids. The CDR3 nucleotides are TGTGCCAGCAGTAGACAGGGTAGCACCGGGGAGCTGTTTTTT. It encodes CASSRQGSTGELFF.

The sample holds many counts of this clonotype. The rearrangement uses TRBV11-2 and TRBJ1-4; maybe TRBD1 (5 bases). Trimming removed 2 bases from V and 2 bases from J, with 15 bases in between. Germline V gene lookup returns CDR1 SGHAT and CDR2 FQNNGV. There are 17 residues in the CDR3. CDR3 residues: CASSLRGWVYTNEKLFF. The CDR3 DNA sequence: TGTGCCAGCAGCTTACGGGGCTGGGTGTATACTAATGAAAAACTGTTTTTT.

This clonotype was counted only a few times. The gene calls are TRBV11-2 and TRBJ2-5, with 9 bases fitting TRBD2. J lost 2 bases, V lost 3 bases, and 7 bases had no gene match. Germline V lookup: CDR1 SGHAT, CDR2 FQNNGV. The CDR3 contains 16 residues. Here the CDR3 reads CASSFSIAGVQETQYF. CDR3 nucleotides: TGTGCCAGCAGCTTCTCAATAGCGGGGGTACAAGAGACCCAGTACTTC.

J is TRBJ2-6 and V is TRBV12-3 or TRBV12-4, with 7 bases identical to TRBD2. The V and J ends lost 6 bases and 0 bases, in that order; junction bases with no gene match: 8. CDR3 length: 17 residues. CDR3 coding DNA: TGTGCCAGCAGGCTACTAGCGACTCTCTCTGGGGCCAACGTCCTGACTTTC. The encoded protein is CASRLLATLSGANVLTF.

This clonotype was counted at least ten times. The CDR3 sequence is CASSPGTGTWNEQFF. CDR3 DNA: TGTGCCAGCTCACCAGGGACGGGGACCTGGAATGAGCAGTTCTTC. The chain uses TRBV18 and TRBJ2-1; either TRBD1 or TRBD2 may fit D (5 bases each). The CDR3 extends over 15 amino acids. Trimming took 2 bases from V and 7 from J, leaving 15 bases between them. From germline, CDR1 is KGHSH and CDR2 LQKENI.

The chain has TRBV7-9 and TRBJ2-3, with TRBD1 matching over 7 bases. V was pared by 4 bases and J by 6 bases, with 10 bases of the junction left unmatched. Germline CDR1 and CDR2: SEHNR and FQNEAQ (reference sequence). The CDR3 contains 15 residues. The CDR3 protein is CASSSGTEVVDTQYF. The CDR3 DNA sequence: TGTGCCAGCAGCTCTGGGACAGAGGTGGTGGATACGCAGTATTTT.

This clonotype was picked up many times. The chain joins TRBV20-1 to TRBJ2-7, with TRBD2 matching over 11 bases. The CDR3 is made up of 15 amino acids. V dropped 5 bases and J dropped 1; count of bases not matched to a gene: 7. The germline CDR1 and CDR2 sequences are DFQATT and SNEGSKA (reference sequence). In DNA, the CDR3 is TGCAGTGCTCCTTCCGGGACTAGCGGTTCCTACGAGCAGTACTTC. It is translated as CSAPSGTSGSYEQYF.